This entry concerns a single T cell receptor beta chain. TCRdb recomputed calls from the 5' RACE reads with MiXCR, one row per CDR3 protein. The table has fewer than 650,000 distinct CDR3 sequences, 9.6% seen once. The data were taken from a study of identical twins. Germline CDR1 is GTSNPN and CDR2 is SVGIG (reference sequence). The CDR3 length is 15 residues. The germline V and J ends were trimmed by 2 bases and 4 bases, with 14 bases remaining between them. This sample was also put to use in a study of yellow fever vaccine responses in identical twins.

This sequence originates from a woman aged 18-30 years in good health. The source material was PBMCs. The chain carries TRBV30 and TRBJ2-2, with D perhaps matching TRBD2 (5 bases). DNA of the CDR3: TGTGCCTGGAGTAGAACTATTCGGGGCACCGGGGAGCTGTTTTTT. The encoded protein is CAWSRTIRGTGELFF.